This passage covers 16 T cell receptor beta chains from one sample sequenced in a study of blood T cell repertoires in COVID-19. The repertoire was sequenced with immunoSEQ multiplex PCR; TCRdb's copy has only in-frame clones and lacks some. The repertoire holds about 210,000 clones, with roughly 88% as singletons. The sample consisted of peripheral blood. The receptors originated from a man younger than 30 with active or convalescent COVID-19.

The chain combines TRBV4-2 with TRBJ2-2; D is uncertain. The V end lost 5 bases, the J end lost 0 bases, and 10 bases lay between the germline ends. The germline CDR1 and CDR2 sequences are LGHNA and YNFKEQ. The CDR3 sequence is 15 residues long. CDR3 protein: CASSSTTPNTGELFF. The CDR3, as DNA: TGTGCCAGCAGCTCAACTACACCGAACACCGGGGAGCTGTTTTTT.

The chain carries TRBV2 and TRBJ1-2; D unclear. The length of the CDR3 is 12 residues. Germline CDR1 is SNHLY and CDR2 is FYNNEI. The germline V and J ends were trimmed by 8 bases and 7 bases, with 14 bases remaining between them. The CDR3 is CASHAVGGGYTF. In nucleotides, the CDR3 is TGTGCCAGCCACGCGGTCGGCGGTGGCTACACCTTC. Based on the CDR3 plus reference TRBV2 and TRBJ1-2, the full variable domain is EPEVTQTPSHQVTQMGQEVILRCVPISNHLYFYWYRQILGQKVEFLVSFYNNEISEKSEIFDDQFSVERPDGSNFTLKIRSTKLEDSAMYFCASHAVGGGYTFGSGTRLTVV.

The chain employs TRBV3-1 (or the pseudogene TRBV3-2) and TRBJ2-5; 9 bases line up with TRBD1. The CDR3 is 16 amino acids. V trimming: 1 base; J trimming: 4 bases; junction bases outside the gene matches: 7. Looked up from germline, CDR1 is LGHDT and CDR2 is YNNKEL (reference sequence). The CDR3 coding sequence is TGTGCCAGCAGCCAAGTGGGCCGGGACAGGGTAGAGACCCAGTACTTC. Its protein product is CASSQVGRDRVETQYF.

This chain uses TRBV30 with TRBJ1-6; tentative D call: TRBD1 (5 bases). The germline V gene has CDR1 GTSNPN and CDR2 SVGIG (reference sequence). Trimming took off 3 bases at V and 11 bases at J, with 11 bases between the two ends. This CDR3 region has 12 residues. CDR3 region: CAWSGQGTPLHF. CDR3 bases: TGTGCCTGGAGCGGGCAGGGAACACCCCTCCACTTT.

The chain couples TRBV11-2 to TRBJ1-4; no reliable D call. The CDR3 totals 13 residues. Trimming took 6 bases from V and 2 from J, leaving 7 bases between them. The germline V gene has CDR1 SGHAT and CDR2 FQNNGV. This chain's CDR3 is CASRGRTNEKLFF. The CDR3 nucleotides read TGTGCCAGCAGGGGCAGGACTAATGAAAAACTGTTTTTT.

The chain is built from TRBV4-2 and TRBJ1-4, with 9 positions matching TRBD1. The V gene end was trimmed by 4 bases and the J gene end by 2 bases; junction bases not matched to a gene: 8. Germline CDR1 reads LGHNA; CDR2 reads YNFKEQ. This CDR3 spans 17 amino acids. This chain's CDR3 is CASSPGQGRETNEKLFF. The CDR3 coding sequence is TGTGCCAGCAGCCCCGGACAGGGGCGGGAGACTAATGAAAAACTGTTTTTT.

The V gene is TRBV11-2, the J gene TRBJ1-1; possible D gene TRBD1, 5 bases. The ends were cut back, 5 bases at V and 5 bases at J, with 21 bases in the middle. The CDR3 has 16 residues. Germline-derived CDR1 and CDR2 are SGHAT and FQNNGV. CDR3 in DNA: TGTGCCAGCAGCCGATTGGGGTCCAGGGTTGGAACTGAAGCTTTCTTT. It codes for CASSRLGSRVGTEAFF.

V and J are TRBV6-1 and TRBJ1-1; D gene unclear. CDR1 and CDR2 (germline): MNHNS, SASEGT. The CDR3 is 14 residues long. Trimming pared 1 base from V and 2 bases from J, leaving 8 bases between. CDR3 coding DNA: TGTGCCAGCAGTGAAGACAGCTTAAACACTGAAGCTTTCTTT. It specifies CASSEDSLNTEAFF.

J is TRBJ2-2 and V is TRBV30; D remains unclear. The CDR3 is made up of 11 amino acids. Germline V CDR1 and CDR2: GTSNPN, SVGIG (reference sequence). V lost 4 bases to trimming and J lost 3 bases, with 3 bases between them. The CDR3 protein is CAWTYTGELFF. CDR3 nucleotide sequence: TGTGCCTGGACATACACCGGGGAGCTGTTTTTT.

The chain has TRBV27 and TRBJ2-4, with a tentative D call TRBD2 (6 bases). CDR3 length: 17 amino acids. Germline CDR1 MNHEY, CDR2 SMNVEV (reference sequence). V shed 4 bases and J shed 6 bases, with 22 bases lying between them. CDR3 loop: CASSSLTGSPRGNIQYF. Here the CDR3 DNA reads TGTGCCAGCAGTTCTTTAACCGGGAGCCCAAGGGGAAACATTCAGTACTTC.

The rearrangement links TRBV3-1 (or the pseudogene TRBV3-2) to TRBJ1-1, with D tentatively TRBD1 (6 bases). Germline V CDR1 and CDR2: LGHDT, YNNKEL (reference sequence). Trimming removed 4 bases at V and 1 base at J, with 10 bases between. There are 14 residues in the CDR3. DNA for the CDR3: TGTGCCAGCAGCCGCGGACAGTCGAACACTGAAGCTTTCTTT. It yields the protein CASSRGQSNTEAFF.

This clone occurred once. The V and J genes are TRBV7-3 and TRBJ2-1, with 11 bases identical to TRBD2. Losses at the gene ends were 5 bases for V and 7 bases for J; bases not matched to a gene: 10. The CDR3 has 16 amino acids. The germline V gene encodes CDR1 SGHTA and CDR2 FQGTGA. CDR3 protein: CASSLLGTSGRNEQFF. DNA for the CDR3: TGTGCCAGCAGCCTCCTAGGGACTAGCGGTCGTAATGAGCAGTTCTTC.

This clone was seen only a few times. The chain is built from TRBV7-8 and TRBJ1-3, with D tentatively TRBD1 (6 bases). CDR1 is SGHVS and CDR2 is FQNEAQ in the germline V gene. This CDR3 is 15 amino acids long. V was pared by 1 base and J by 0 bases, with 7 bases between. The CDR3 protein is CASSLGTVSGNTIYF. As DNA, the CDR3 is TGTGCCAGCAGCTTAGGGACAGTCTCTGGAAACACCATATATTTT.

This chain uses TRBV30 with TRBJ1-6; TRBD1 aligns across 9 bases. Unmatched junction bases numbered 4, after V lost 2 bases and J lost 5 bases. Germline V CDR1 and CDR2: GTSNPN, SVGIG (reference sequence). There are 15 residues in the CDR3. The CDR3: CAWSIGQGHNSPLHF. CDR3 bases: TGTGCCTGGAGTATCGGACAGGGGCATAATTCACCCCTCCACTTT.

J is TRBJ1-5 and V is TRBV18, with D maybe TRBD1 (6 bases). Trimming took off 3 bases at V and 3 bases at J, with 12 bases between the two ends. Germline V CDR1 and CDR2: KGHSH, LQKENI. The length of the CDR3 is 15 residues. The CDR3 DNA reads as TGTGCCAGCTCACCGGAACAGGGTTTCAATCAGCCCCAGCATTTT. Translated: CASSPEQGFNQPQHF.

The chain couples TRBV30 to TRBJ1-2, with TRBD1 matching over 12 bases. In germline, CDR1 is GTSNPN, CDR2 SVGIG (reference sequence). Trimming cost V 0 bases and J 8 bases; bases outside gene matches: 19. CDR3 size: 19 residues. The CDR3 sequence is CAWSVRGDPNGDRGRGYTF. The CDR3 region has the DNA TGTGCCTGGAGTGTTAGAGGGGATCCCAATGGGGACAGGGGGCGAGGCTACACCTTC.